The present entry profiles one T cell receptor (beta chain) with its context. The data stem from a study of blood T cell repertoires in COVID-19. In the study overall: The origin of the acute and convalescent COVID-19 samples was the United States, Italy and Spain. The cDNA or gDNA used as material had been derived from T cells, B-cell-depleted T cells, or PBMCs.

Methods used by the authors: Estimation of nucleated cell counts relied on the amplification of reference gene primers. The data were produced by immunoSEQ multiplex PCR, yet TCRdb's version contains in-frame clones alone and is incomplete. V, J and clone size derive from that table, while D and trimming were established from the DNA sequence. The table includes 300,000 to 350,000 clones, roughly 89% detected once. The germline V gene has CDR1 SGHNT and CDR2 YYREEE (reference sequence). The ends were cut back, 0 bases at V and 7 bases at J, with 17 bases in the middle. The CDR3 covers 16 residues. This chain links TRBV5-4 with TRBJ2-1; perhaps TRBD2 as D (5 bases). This clonotype was sampled from a woman aged 18 to 35 who had recovered from COVID-19. Sequenced material: peripheral blood. As DNA, the CDR3 is TGTGCCAGCAGCTTGGATGTGGGAGTTTACGGTAATGAGCAGTTCTTC. It codes for CASSLDVGVYGNEQFF.